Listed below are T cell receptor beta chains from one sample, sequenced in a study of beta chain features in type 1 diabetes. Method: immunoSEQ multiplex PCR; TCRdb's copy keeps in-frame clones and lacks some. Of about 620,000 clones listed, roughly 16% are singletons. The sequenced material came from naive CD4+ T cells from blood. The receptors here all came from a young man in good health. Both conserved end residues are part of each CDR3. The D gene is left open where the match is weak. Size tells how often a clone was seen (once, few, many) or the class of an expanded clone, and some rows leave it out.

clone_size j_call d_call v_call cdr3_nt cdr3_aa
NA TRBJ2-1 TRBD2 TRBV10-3 TGTGCCATCAGTCCGACTAGCGGCACCTACAATGAGCAGTTCTTC CAISPTSGTYNEQFF
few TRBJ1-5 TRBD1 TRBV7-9 TGTGCCAGCAGCCTCTCCCCTATTAAGACAGGGCAAAGCAATCAGCCCCAGCATTTT CASSLSPIKTGQSNQPQHF
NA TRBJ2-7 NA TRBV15 TGTGCCACCAGCAGAGCAAGGGGCTACGAGCAGTACTTC CATSRARGYEQYF
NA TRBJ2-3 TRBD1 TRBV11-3 TGTGCCAGCAGTCCTCAGGGGGCAGGGGCAGATACGCAGTATTTT CASSPQGAGADTQYF
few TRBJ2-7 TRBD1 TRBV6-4 TGTGCCAGTTCCCGGGACAGGCTCTCCTACGAGCAGTACTTC CASSRDRLSYEQYF
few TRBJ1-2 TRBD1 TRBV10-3 TGTGCCATCACCCGGACAGGGGGAAACAACTATGGCTACACCTTC CAITRTGGNNYGYTF
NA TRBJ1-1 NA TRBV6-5 TGTGCCAGCAGTTACTCGCGGGGGAGGGTAGACACTGAAGCTTTCTTT CASSYSRGRVDTEAFF
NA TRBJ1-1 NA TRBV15 TGTGCCACCAGCAGAGATGTACAGGGTCTAGCTTTCTTT CATSRDVQGLAFF
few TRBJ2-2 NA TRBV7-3 TGTGCCAGCAGCTTAAGGCCAGGGAAGTCCGGGGAGCTGTTTTTT CASSLRPGKSGELFF
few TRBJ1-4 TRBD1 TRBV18 TGTGCCAGCTCACCACCCGGGACAGGTGAAAAACTGTTTTTT CASSPPGTGEKLFF
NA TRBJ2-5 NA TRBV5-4 TGTGCCAGCAGCCCACTCGGACCACAGGAAGAGACCCAGTACTTC CASSPLGPQEETQYF
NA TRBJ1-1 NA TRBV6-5 TGTGCCAGCAGTCCGAAACCAATCTCTGGAGCTTTCTTT CASSPKPISGAFF
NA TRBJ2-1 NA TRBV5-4 TGTGCCAGCAGCAACCTAGCGTCCGGGGGCAATGAGCAGTTCTTC CASSNLASGGNEQFF
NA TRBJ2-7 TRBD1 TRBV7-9 TGTGCCAGCAGCTTCCTGGGACAGACATACGAGCAGTACTTC CASSFLGQTYEQYF
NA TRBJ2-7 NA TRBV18 TGTGCCAGCTCACCAACCAGGGGAACCCGCGCCTACGAGCAGTACTTC CASSPTRGTRAYEQYF
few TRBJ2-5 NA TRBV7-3 TGTGCCAGCAGCTTATTGGCAGAAGAGACCCAGTACTTC CASSLLAEETQYF
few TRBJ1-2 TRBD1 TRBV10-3 TGTGCCATCAGTGACCGCGACAGGGCTGGCTACACCTTC CAISDRDRAGYTF
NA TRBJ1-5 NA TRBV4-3 TGCGCCAGCAGCCCTACGACGGGGAGCAATCAGCCCCAGCATTTT CASSPTTGSNQPQHF
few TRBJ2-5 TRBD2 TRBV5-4 TGTGCCAGCAGCTTGGTGGCTAGCGGGGGGCGGGGCCGCAGAGAGACCCAGTACTTC CASSLVASGGRGRRETQYF
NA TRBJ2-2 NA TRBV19 TGTGCCAGTAGTATCAGTAGGAACACCGGGGAGCTGTTTTTT CASSISRNTGELFF
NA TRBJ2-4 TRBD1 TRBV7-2 TGTGCCAGCAGCTTAGGACAGGGTGGCAAAAACATTCAGTACTTC CASSLGQGGKNIQYF
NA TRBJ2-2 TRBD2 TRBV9 TGTGCCAGCAGCGCTCTAGCGGGGTATCCCACCGGGGAGCTGTTTTTT CASSALAGYPTGELFF
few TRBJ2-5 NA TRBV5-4 TGTGCCAGCAGCTTGGACAGGGCGAGGGAGACCCAGTACTTC CASSLDRARETQYF
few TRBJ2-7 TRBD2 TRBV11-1 TGTGCCAGCAGCTTATCCCTTTCTAGCGGAAACTACGAGCAGTACTTC CASSLSLSSGNYEQYF
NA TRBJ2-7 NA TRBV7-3 TGTGCCAGCAGCTTAACCCCCCTAGCGCCGAGCTCCTACGAGCAGTACTTC CASSLTPLAPSSYEQYF
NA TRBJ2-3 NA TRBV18 TGTGCCAGCTCACCTTCCCGACAGATAAACACAGATACGCAGTATTTT CASSPSRQINTDTQYF
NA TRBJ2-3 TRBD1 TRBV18 TGTGCCAGCTCACTGGACAGGGGGCCAGATACGCAGTATTTT CASSLDRGPDTQYF
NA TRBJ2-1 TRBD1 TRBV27 TGTGCCAGCAGTCCAAGCCCGGGACAGGGGTCTTCCTACAATGAGCAGTTCTTC CASSPSPGQGSSYNEQFF
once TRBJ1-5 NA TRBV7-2 TGTGCCAGCAGCTTGGGGGGATTGAACAATCAGCCCCAGCATTTT CASSLGGLNNQPQHF
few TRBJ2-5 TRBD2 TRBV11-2 TGTGCCAGCAGCTTCCGGGACTATGGAGAGACCCAGTACTTC CASSFRDYGETQYF
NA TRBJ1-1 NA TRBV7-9 TGTGCCAGCAGCTTTGAGGGGGGTAATGAAGCTTTCTTT CASSFEGGNEAFF
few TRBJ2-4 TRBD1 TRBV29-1 TGCAGCGTTGAAGGGAGACAGGGGGCGAACATTCAGTACTTC CSVEGRQGANIQYF
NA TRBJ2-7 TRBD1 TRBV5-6 TGTGCCAGCAGCTTGGGGGGACAGCCCCAGGACGAGCAGTACTTC CASSLGGQPQDEQYF
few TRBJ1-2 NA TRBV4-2 TGTGCCAGCAGCCAAGATCACGACCGCCGGGATGGCTACACCTTC CASSQDHDRRDGYTF
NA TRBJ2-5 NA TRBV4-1 TGCGCCAGCAGCCACCTTAGACCTCAGGGGGAGACCCAGTACTTC CASSHLRPQGETQYF
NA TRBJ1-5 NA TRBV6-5 TGTGCCAGCAGTCCCTATAGCAATCAGCCCCAGCATTTT CASSPYSNQPQHF
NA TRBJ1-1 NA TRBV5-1 TGCGCCAGCAGCTTGTACCAGGGTGCCGGGAACACTGAAGCTTTCTTT CASSLYQGAGNTEAFF
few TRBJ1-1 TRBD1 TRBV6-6 TGTGCCAGCAGTGCTTCACAGGGGTTCACTGAAGCTTTCTTT CASSASQGFTEAFF
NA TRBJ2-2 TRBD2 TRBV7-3 TGTGCCAGCAGCCCAGGACTAGCGGGTAACACCGGGGAGCTGTTTTTT CASSPGLAGNTGELFF
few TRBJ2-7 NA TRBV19 TGTGCCAGTAGTAGGGCACAAACCTACGAGCAGTACTTC CASSRAQTYEQYF
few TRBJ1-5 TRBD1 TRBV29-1 TGCAGCGTTGGGGGGGACAGGGGAAATCTTGGAAATCAGCCCCAGCATTTT CSVGGDRGNLGNQPQHF
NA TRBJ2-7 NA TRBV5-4 TGTGCCAGCAGCTTGGGGTCGAGGCTCCACTCCTACGAGCAGTACTTC CASSLGSRLHSYEQYF
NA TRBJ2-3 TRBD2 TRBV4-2 TGTGCCAGCAGCCAAGAACCGACTAGCGGAGGCACAGATACGCAGTATTTT CASSQEPTSGGTDTQYF